This T cell receptor beta chain was identified during a study of T cell repertoires in cytomegalovirus infection. Study details: Public signatures in TCR beta pointed to CMV infection and matching HLA type.

TCRdb itself ran the reads through MiXCR, one entry per CDR3 protein. The sample shows over 250,000 distinct CDR3 sequences, roughly 26% of them seen only once. Note on this clonotype: Its antigen remains unidentified.

Overall study results and limits: Public TCR beta family frequency separated CMV-and-HLA carriers, including in an independent cohort. Clonotype analysis showed dominance of the ex vivo response by HLA-C-restricted CMV-specific TCR beta clonotypes.

The CDR3 spans 14 residues. Germline V gives CDR1 MDHEN, CDR2 SYDVKM. Trimming took 8 bases from V and 0 from J; bases not matched to a gene: 6. The chain is built from TRBV28 and TRBJ1-2; 7 bases agree with TRBD1. The source is a human donor in good health (CMV status not recorded). Some clones in this sample may be carry-over from other donors' samples. The sequencing input was PBMCs. The CDR3 coding sequence is TGTGCCAGCCTGGGGACAGCACCTAACTATGGCTACACCTTC. It encodes CASLGTAPNYGYTF.